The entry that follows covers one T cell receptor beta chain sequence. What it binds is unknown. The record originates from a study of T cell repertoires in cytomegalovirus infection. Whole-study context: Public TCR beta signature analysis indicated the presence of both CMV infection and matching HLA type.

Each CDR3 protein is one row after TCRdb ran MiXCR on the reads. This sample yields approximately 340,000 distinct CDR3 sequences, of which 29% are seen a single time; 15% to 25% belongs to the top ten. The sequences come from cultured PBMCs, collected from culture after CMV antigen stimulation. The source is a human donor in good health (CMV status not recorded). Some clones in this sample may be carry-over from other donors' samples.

The CDR3 bases are TGTGCCAGCAGCCCTGTCGCATCATGGGCAGATACGCAGTATTTT. Its translation: CASSPVASWADTQYF. This chain connects TRBV12-3 or TRBV12-4 to TRBJ2-3; D unclear. The V end lost 6 bases, the J end lost 4 bases, and 17 bases lay between the germline ends. This CDR3 region has 15 residues.